Below, 26 T cell receptor beta chains from the same sample are listed, as sequenced in a study of blood T cells in healthy people across ages. A second PCR of 7 to 11 cycles used a sample-barcoded 5' primer and a J-beta primer mix. TCRdb reanalysed the 5' RACE reads using MiXCR and keeps one entry per CDR3 protein. Of about 900,000 distinct CDR3 sequences listed, roughly 43% are singletons. The sequencing input was blood. These receptors all stem from a man aged 25 to 40 in good health.

The V call is TRBV14, the J call TRBJ2-3; no definite D call. Deletions cut 1 base from V and 0 bases from J, with 8 bases between. This CDR3 has 15 amino acids. CDR1 is SGHDN and CDR2 is FVKESK in the germline V gene. CDR3 sequence: CASSQAKASTDTQYF. CDR3 DNA: TGTGCCAGCAGCCAAGCCAAGGCTAGCACAGATACGCAGTATTTT.

This clonotype was counted a few times. The chain combines TRBV11-2 with TRBJ1-5; 7 bases are shared with TRBD1. Looked up from germline, CDR1 is SGHAT and CDR2 is FQNNGV. Trimming took 1 base from V and 6 from J; bases not matched to a gene: 6. The CDR3 loop spans 15 amino acids. CDR3 residues: CASSLARGAGQPQHF. CDR3 in DNA: TGTGCCAGCAGCTTAGCCAGGGGGGCGGGTCAGCCCCAGCATTTT. Using reference TRBV11-2 and TRBJ1-5 for the parts outside the CDR3, the full variable domain is EAGVAQSPRYKIIEKRQSVAFWCNPISGHATLYWYQQILGQGPKLLIQFQNNGVVDDSQLPKDRFSAERLKGVDSTLKIQPAKLEDSAVYLCASSLARGAGQPQHFGDGTRLSIL.

The sample holds a few counts of this clonotype. The rearrangement links TRBV7-2 to TRBJ2-2; D is unresolved. CDR1 is SGHTA, CDR2 FQGNSA, per germline. V shed 3 bases and J shed 5 bases, with 13 bases lying between them. This CDR3 spans 15 amino acids. The CDR3: CASSFATLSTGELFF. The DNA for the CDR3 is TGTGCCAGCAGCTTTGCCACCCTTTCGACCGGGGAGCTGTTTTTT.

The chain links TRBV7-9 to TRBJ2-7; TRBD1 matches at 8 bases. V was pared by 5 bases and J by 0 bases, with 9 bases of the junction left unmatched. CDR3 length: 16 residues. Germline V gene sequence: CDR1 SEHNR, CDR2 FQNEAQ (reference sequence). The CDR3 coding sequence is TGTGCCAGCAGCGATTTAATCACAGGGGGCTCCTACGAGCAGTACTTC. This gives the protein CASSDLITGGSYEQYF.

This clonotype was observed a handful of times. The chain is built from TRBV10-3 and TRBJ1-1, with D uncertain. Trimming took 0 bases from V and 4 from J, leaving 3 bases between them. The germline gives CDR1 ENHRY, CDR2 SYGVKD. This CDR3 has 12 residues. The CDR3 coding sequence is TGTGCCATCAGTGAGTCTGGCACTGAAGCTTTCTTT. Translated, it gives CAISESGTEAFF.

This clonotype appeared a few times. This chain uses TRBV4-1 with TRBJ1-1; no definite D call. The CDR3 has 14 amino acids. Germline loops: CDR1 MGHRA, CDR2 YSYEKL. The V and J ends lost 7 bases and 4 bases respectively, with 16 bases between them. CDR3 protein: CASTPTASGTEAFF. The CDR3 DNA reads TGCGCCAGCACCCCGACCGCGTCGGGCACTGAAGCTTTCTTT.

The rearrangement uses TRBV27 and TRBJ2-3, with 13 positions matching TRBD2. This CDR3 has 18 amino acids. Germline V lookup: CDR1 MNHEY, CDR2 SMNVEV (reference sequence). Unmatched junction bases numbered 8, after V lost 2 bases and J lost 3 bases. The CDR3 is CASSLTAVGLAGTDTQYF. CDR3 coding DNA: TGTGCCAGCAGTTTAACTGCCGTGGGACTAGCGGGGACAGATACGCAGTATTTT.

This chain's CDR3 is CASSIQGASYNSPLHF. CDR3 nucleotide sequence: TGTGCCAGCAGCATTCAGGGGGCGTCGTATAATTCACCCCTCCACTTT. The V gene is TRBV5-6, the J gene TRBJ1-6, with TRBD1 matching over 8 bases. Trimming at V came to 4 bases and at J to 4 bases, leaving 7 bases not matched to a gene. The CDR3 has 16 residues. Per the germline V gene, CDR1 is SGHDT and CDR2 is YYEEEE.

The table lists this clonotype with a few counts. The chain combines TRBV4-3 with TRBJ2-3; TRBD2 matches at 9 bases. The ends lost 3 bases at V and 1 base at J; junction bases unmatched: 5. This CDR3 spans 16 amino acids. CDR1 LGHNA and CDR2 YSLEER come from the germline V gene. The CDR3 sequence: CASSQGSSGGTDTQYF. The CDR3 nucleotides are TGCGCCAGCAGCCAGGGGTCTAGCGGGGGCACAGATACGCAGTATTTT.

The chain has TRBV5-1 and TRBJ2-1, with TRBD2 identical over 13 bases. The germline CDR1 and CDR2 sequences are SGHRS and YFSETQ. This CDR3 contains 16 residues. Losses at the gene ends were 2 bases for V and 5 bases for J; bases not matched to a gene: 4. The CDR3 sequence is CASSLPTSGGNNEQFF. CDR3 DNA sequence: TGCGCCAGCAGCTTACCGACTAGCGGGGGGAACAATGAGCAGTTCTTC.

This clonotype showed up just a few times. The chain couples TRBV2 to TRBJ2-5; possibly TRBD1 or TRBD2 for D (5 bases each). Germline CDR1 SNHLY, CDR2 FYNNEI. The ends were cut back, 8 bases at V and 2 bases at J, with 9 bases in the middle. This CDR3 is built from 12 residues. CDR3 in DNA: TGTGCCAGCCGGGACGATCAAGAGACCCAGTACTTC. It is translated as CASRDDQETQYF.

This clonotype was observed a handful of times. The chain combines TRBV2 with TRBJ1-2; D is unresolved. The CDR3 runs 13 residues. V was shortened by 0 bases and J by 7 bases, with 9 bases between the two germline ends. CDR1 is SNHLY, CDR2 FYNNEI, per germline. The chain's CDR3 is CASSEALGCGYTF. DNA for the CDR3: TGTGCCAGCAGTGAAGCGTTGGGGTGTGGCTACACCTTC.

This sequence joins TRBV5-1 and TRBJ2-1; 7 bases align to TRBD1. Germline V gene data show CDR1 as SGHRS and CDR2 as YFSETQ. After removal of 4 bases from V and 6 bases from J, the junction contained 10 bases not matched to a gene. The CDR3 runs to 15 residues. DNA for the CDR3: TGCGCCAGCAGCGAGACAGGGCGGCCCGGCAATGAGCAGTTCTTC. Amino acid sequence: CASSETGRPGNEQFF.

V gene TRBV2 combines with J gene TRBJ2-3; 8 bases agree with TRBD1. CDR3 size: 14 residues. The germline V gene has CDR1 SNHLY and CDR2 FYNNEI. Trimming cost V 3 bases and J 3 bases; bases outside gene matches: 2. The chain's CDR3 is CASSDWDRTDTQYF. The CDR3, as DNA: TGTGCCAGCAGTGACTGGGACAGGACAGATACGCAGTATTTT. Complete variable domain (other parts from reference TRBV2 and TRBJ2-3): EPEVTQTPSHQVTQMGQEVILRCVPISNHLYFYWYRQILGQKVEFLVSFYNNEISEKSEIFDDQFSVERPDGSNFTLKIRSTKLEDSAMYFCASSDWDRTDTQYFGPGTRLTVL.

Details on this clonotype: A read error may account for a junction end that differs from germline. V is TRBV7-9 and J is TRBJ2-3; D ambiguous. The CDR3 runs to 12 residues. Germline V gene data show CDR1 as SEHNR and CDR2 as FQNEAQ (reference sequence). The CDR3 coding sequence is TGCGCCAGCAACCAAACCGGAGATACGCAGTATTTT. It codes for CASNQTGDTQYF.

The chain carries TRBV29-1 and TRBJ2-7, with TRBD1 matching 7 bases. CDR1 SQVTM and CDR2 ANQGSEA come from the germline V gene. There are 15 residues in the CDR3. V shed 5 bases, J shed 2 bases, and the junction held 12 bases outside the gene matches. This chain's CDR3 is CSVPRDSAVPYEQYF. In nucleotides, the CDR3 is TGCAGCGTTCCTCGGGACAGCGCGGTCCCCTACGAGCAGTACTTC.

This rearrangement joins TRBV6-1 to TRBJ2-7; no reliable D call. Germline CDR1 reads MNHNS; CDR2 reads SASEGT. Trimming took 8 bases from V and 2 from J, leaving 13 bases between them. The CDR3 runs 13 residues. The DNA of the CDR3 is TGTGCCAGCCTAGGCAGGCAAGCCTACGAGCAGTACTTC. It specifies CASLGRQAYEQYF.

This chain links TRBV4-3 with TRBJ1-1; no clear D. CDR1 is LGHNA, CDR2 YSLEER, per germline. The CDR3 has 16 amino acids. With 1 base removed from V and 0 bases from J, the gap between germline ends came to 12 bases. In DNA, the CDR3 is TGCGCCAGCAGCCAAGGTGGGGTGCGGATGAACACTGAAGCTTTCTTT. Protein: CASSQGGVRMNTEAFF.

V usage is TRBV7-9 and J usage is TRBJ2-1; TRBD2 aligns across 12 bases. CDR3 size: 14 residues. J gave up 7 bases and V 9 bases, and 7 bases lay outside the gene matches. CDR1 SEHNR and CDR2 FQNEAQ come from the germline V gene (reference sequence). CDR3 DNA sequence: TGTGCCAGTGAGACTAGCGGGGGCTGGAATGAGCAGTTCTTC. Residues: CASETSGGWNEQFF.

The rearrangement joins TRBV29-1 to TRBJ2-5; possibly TRBD2 for D (5 bases). V lost 7 bases and J lost 1, with 10 bases in between. CDR3 size: 12 residues. Germline CDR1 reads SQVTM; CDR2 reads ANQGSEA. CDR3 DNA: TGCAGCGATCGGAGGTCCCAAGAGACCCAGTACTTC. As protein: CSDRRSQETQYF.

Concerning this clonotype itself: An end of the junction does not agree with germline; a read error may underlie this. The chain couples TRBV9 to TRBJ2-1, with 10 bases matching TRBD2. The J call may not be correct, given that the DNA end is closer to TRBJ2-7. The CDR3 sequence is 15 residues long. Per the germline V gene, CDR1 is SGDLS and CDR2 is YYNGEE. The CDR3 coding sequence is TGTGCCAGCGGCGTAGGAACTAGCGGGGCATATGAGCAGTACTTC. Translation gives CASGVGTSGAYEQYF.

The V and J genes are TRBV27 and TRBJ2-7; TRBD1 aligns across 10 bases. The CDR3 spans 15 residues. Germline V lookup: CDR1 MNHEY, CDR2 SMNVEV (reference sequence). The ends lost 5 bases at V and 2 bases at J; junction bases unmatched: 6. The CDR3 region is CASSLGQGITYEQYF. Written as DNA, the CDR3 is TGTGCCAGCAGTCTGGGACAGGGGATAACCTACGAGCAGTACTTC.

This chain uses TRBV25-1 with TRBJ1-2, with 8 bases matching TRBD1. The V gene end was trimmed by 3 bases and the J gene end by 4 bases; junction bases not matched to a gene: 7. This CDR3 has 15 residues. Germline loops: CDR1 MGHDK, CDR2 SYGVNS. In DNA, the CDR3 is TGTGCCAGCAGTGACGCAGGGACAGGATTCTATGGCTACACCTTC. Protein product: CASSDAGTGFYGYTF.

V gene TRBV20-1 combines with J gene TRBJ2-1; D gene unclear. Trimming took 6 bases from V and 7 from J, leaving 16 bases between them. CDR3 size: 13 residues. The V gene's germline CDR1 is DFQATT and CDR2 SNEGSKA (reference sequence). The CDR3 sequence is CSAREFRQNEQFF. CDR3 in DNA: TGCAGTGCCCGAGAGTTCAGGCAAAATGAGCAGTTCTTC.

This clonotype was detected ten times or more. This rearrangement joins TRBV29-1 to TRBJ2-1; 8 bases are shared with TRBD1. CDR3 length: 14 residues. J lost 8 bases, V lost 0 bases, and 6 bases had no gene match. Looked up from germline, CDR1 is SQVTM and CDR2 is ANQGSEA. CDR3 region: CSVEDRGRIYEQFF. The DNA of the CDR3 is TGCAGCGTTGAAGACAGGGGGCGCATCTATGAGCAGTTCTTC.

This clonotype has a handful of counts. J is TRBJ2-1 and V is TRBV2; D unclear. Germline V gene lookup returns CDR1 SNHLY and CDR2 FYNNEI. This CDR3 is 13 amino acids long. With 1 base removed from V and 7 bases from J, the gap between germline ends came to 8 bases. This chain's CDR3 is CASSEGSINEQFF. The CDR3 region has the DNA TGTGCCAGCAGTGAAGGATCAATAAATGAGCAGTTCTTC.